Following are 7 T cell receptor beta chains from one sample sequenced in a study of blood T cell repertoires in COVID-19. The table came from immunoSEQ multiplex PCR; TCRdb's copy has only in-frame clones and leaves some out. The table records some 230,000 clones, less than 90% of them present only once. Sequencing input: peripheral blood. The source of these receptors is a woman aged 60-70 years who had recovered from COVID-19.

The sample holds a few counts of this clone. The chain carries TRBV9 and TRBJ2-3, with a tentative D call TRBD2 (7 bases). The germline V and J ends were trimmed by 7 bases and 0 bases, with 15 bases remaining between them. Germline V gene lookup returns CDR1 SGDLS and CDR2 YYNGEE. This CDR3 is built from 15 residues. CDR3 amino acids: CASSRGGDSTDTQYF. CDR3 in DNA: TGTGCCAGCTCCCGAGGGGGGGACAGCACAGATACGCAGTATTTT.

The chain uses TRBV15 and TRBJ2-5, with D maybe TRBD1 (5 bases). Germline assignment: CDR1 LNHNV and CDR2 YYDKDF (reference sequence). The CDR3 totals 14 residues. Trimming pared 1 base from V and 4 bases from J, leaving 10 bases between. The CDR3 is CATSRVLGVETQYF. The CDR3 nucleotides are TGTGCCACCAGCAGAGTGCTAGGGGTAGAGACCCAGTACTTC.

V is TRBV5-1 and J is TRBJ1-6; D is perhaps TRBD1 (6 bases). Per germline, CDR1 SGHRS and CDR2 YFSETQ. CDR3 length: 14 amino acids. Trimming shortened V by 4 bases and J by 8 bases, and 13 bases separated the two germline ends. The CDR3 DNA sequence: TGCGCCAGCAGCCGGGACATTCTTGATTCACCCCTCCACTTT. It encodes CASSRDILDSPLHF.

The J gene is TRBJ2-5, the V gene TRBV6-6; 7 nucleotides agree with TRBD1. This CDR3 has 13 amino acids. V dropped 5 bases and J dropped 4; count of bases not matched to a gene: 4. Germline V gene lookup returns CDR1 MNHNY and CDR2 SVGAGI (reference sequence). CDR3 nucleotides: TGTGCCAGCAGTCGGACAGGCCGAGAGACCCAGTACTTC. Protein product: CASSRTGRETQYF.

V and J are TRBV5-1 and TRBJ2-7, with 9 bases that match TRBD1. V trimming: 4 bases; J trimming: 7 bases; junction bases outside the gene matches: 6. CDR3 length: 13 residues. The germline V gene encodes CDR1 SGHRS and CDR2 YFSETQ. The CDR3 sequence: CASSRDRDQEQYF. CDR3 DNA: TGCGCCAGCAGCCGGGACAGGGATCAAGAGCAGTACTTC.

The rearrangement links TRBV6-1 to TRBJ1-3; D possibly corresponds to TRBD1 (6 bases). CDR3 length: 17 residues. Germline V gene data show CDR1 as MNHNS and CDR2 as SASEGT. The V end was cut by 4 bases, the J end by 0 bases, with 16 bases between. CDR3 bases: TGTGCCAGCAGTGTTCTACAGGGATCCTCCTCTGGAAACACCATATATTTT. Amino acid sequence: CASSVLQGSSSGNTIYF.

CDR3 nucleotide sequence: TGTGCCACCGTCAGTCGGGTGAACACTGAAGCTTTCTTT. Translation: CATVSRVNTEAFF. The genes are TRBV24-1 and TRBJ1-1, with D uncertain. With 9 bases removed from V and 0 bases from J, the gap between germline ends came to 10 bases. Germline CDR1 is KGHDR and CDR2 is SFDVKD. The CDR3 runs 13 residues.